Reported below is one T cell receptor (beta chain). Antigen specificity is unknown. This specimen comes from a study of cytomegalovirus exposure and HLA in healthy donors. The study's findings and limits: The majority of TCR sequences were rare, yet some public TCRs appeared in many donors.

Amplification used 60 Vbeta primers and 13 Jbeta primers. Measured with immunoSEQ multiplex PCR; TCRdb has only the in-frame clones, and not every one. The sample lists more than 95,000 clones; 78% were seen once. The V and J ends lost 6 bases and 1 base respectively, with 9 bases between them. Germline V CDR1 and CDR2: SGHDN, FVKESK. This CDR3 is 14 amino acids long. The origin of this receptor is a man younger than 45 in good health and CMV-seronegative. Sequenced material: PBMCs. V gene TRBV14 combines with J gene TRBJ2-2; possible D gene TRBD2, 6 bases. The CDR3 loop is CASSSGQNTGELFF. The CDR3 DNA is TGTGCCAGCAGTAGCGGACAGAACACCGGGGAGCTGTTTTTT.